The source of this T cell receptor (beta chain) is a study of shared clonotypes between healthy human individuals. Study in general: Three CD4 naive, three CD4 memory, two CD8 naive and one CD8 memory plate were used per donor.

The germline V gene has CDR1 SGDLS and CDR2 YYNGEE. This CDR3 contains 14 residues. V was shortened by 2 bases and J by 4 bases, with 11 bases between the two germline ends. Sorted subsets were amplified in replicate PCRs using approximately 200 ng DNA, roughly 30,000 T cell genomes. Sequencing used immunoSEQ multiplex PCR; TCRdb keeps in-frame clones, though not all of them. The sample records some 1.5 million clones, around 97% being singletons. Findings and limits, study-wide: Sampling involved blood alone; tissue repertoires likely differ.

As to this clone: What it recognizes is unknown.

The gene calls are TRBV9 and TRBJ2-3, with D possibly being TRBD1 (5 bases). The sequence was collected from a man aged 25-40 years in good health. Material for sequencing was naive CD4+ T cells sorted from blood. Described subset: CD45RA+ positively selected. The CDR3 reads CASSVKIGADTQYF. The CDR3 DNA reads TGTGCCAGCAGCGTTAAGATAGGGGCAGATACGCAGTATTTT.